Below are 28 T cell receptor beta chains sequenced from a single sample in a study of CXCR3-negative and CXCR3-positive naive CD8 T cells. Carrying UMI labels, the TRB cDNA libraries were prepared through 5' RACE. TCRdb derives one entry per CDR3 protein from the 5' RACE reads, leaving out DNA. This repertoire includes fewer than 95,000 distinct CDR3 sequences. Material for sequencing was naive CXCR3- CD8+ T cells from blood. Indicated subset: CD45RO-CCR7+CD27+CD95- naive CD8+ T cells lacking CXCR3 (TNR3-). These TCRs come from a human donor in good health. Some clones in this sample may be carry-over from other donors' samples.

The rearrangement links TRBV29-1 to TRBJ1-5. Germline CDR1 SQVTM, CDR2 ANQGSEA. The CDR3 loop spans 14 amino acids. CDR3 sequence: CSVIFRESNQPQHF.

This chain uses TRBV4-1 with TRBJ2-7. The CDR3 consists of 14 residues. CDR1 and CDR2 from the germline V gene are MGHRA and YSYEKL. The CDR3 loop is CASSQETSSYEQYF.

This CDR3 is CASSLQDLYEQYF. The chain employs TRBV12-3 or TRBV12-4 and TRBJ2-7; TCRdb returns TRBD2, unconfirmable since there is no DNA. The CDR3 consists of 13 residues.

The chain recombines TRBV5-1 with TRBJ2-1. The germline gives CDR1 SGHRS, CDR2 YFSETQ. The CDR3 extends over 12 amino acids. The CDR3: CASSRGYNEQFF. Complete variable domain (other parts from reference TRBV5-1 and TRBJ2-1): KAGVTQTPRYLIKTRGQQVTLSCSPISGHRSVSWYQQTPGQGLQFLFEYFSETQRNKGNFPGRFSGRQFSNSRSEMNVSTLELGDSALYLCASSRGYNEQFFGPGTRLTVL.

CDR3 sequence reads: CASSSGDSRETQYF. This rearrangement joins TRBV5-1 to TRBJ2-5; TCRdb reports TRBD1, a call that lacks DNA to check it against. The CDR3 has 14 residues. Germline lookup yields CDR1 SGHRS and CDR2 YFSETQ. Using reference TRBV5-1 and TRBJ2-5 for the parts outside the CDR3, the full variable domain is KAGVTQTPRYLIKTRGQQVTLSCSPISGHRSVSWYQQTPGQGLQFLFEYFSETQRNKGNFPGRFSGRQFSNSRSEMNVSTLELGDSALYLCASSSGDSRETQYFGPGTRLLVL.

This chain joins TRBV18 and TRBJ2-7; TCRdb selects TRBD1, and the lack of DNA leaves this call unchecked. This CDR3 is built from 19 residues. From germline, CDR1 is KGHSH and CDR2 LQKENI. The chain's CDR3 is CASSPQTGTEIPWGYEQYF.

The V call is TRBV7-6, the J call TRBJ2-1; checking the TCRdb D call of TRBD2 is not possible without DNA. Germline V gene data show CDR1 as SGHVS and CDR2 as FNYEAQ. This CDR3 is built from 15 residues. The CDR3 sequence is CASSPDSGGATEQFF.

The chain recombines TRBV7-9 with TRBJ1-1. This CDR3 is built from 12 residues. Germline CDR1 is SEHNR and CDR2 is FQNEAQ (reference sequence). CDR3 loop: CASSLAKSEAFF.

The V call is TRBV28, the J call TRBJ2-1; the D gene TCRdb calls, TRBD1, cannot be checked with no DNA. This CDR3 has 13 amino acids. CDR1 and CDR2 (germline): MDHEN, SYDVKM. CDR3 protein: CASSLAGTDEQFF.

The V call is TRBV29-1, the J call TRBJ2-2. This CDR3 region has 16 residues. Germline V gives CDR1 SQVTM, CDR2 ANQGSEA. The CDR3 sequence is CSVEDYNQTNTGELFF.

The chain employs TRBV7-9 and TRBJ2-7; TCRdb selects TRBD1, and the lack of DNA leaves this call unchecked. CDR1 is SEHNR and CDR2 is FQNEAQ in the germline V gene (reference sequence). The CDR3 consists of 12 residues. CDR3: CASSLGDSEQYF.

This CDR3 is CASSQNRLAGLLFNEQFF. V usage is TRBV14 and J usage is TRBJ2-1; TCRdb's D gene call, TRBD2, goes unchecked for lack of DNA. CDR3 length: 18 amino acids. Germline assignment: CDR1 SGHDN and CDR2 FVKESK.

The chain couples TRBV6-6 to TRBJ2-2; without DNA, the TCRdb call of TRBD2 cannot be checked. The CDR3 has 17 amino acids. CDR1 is MNHNY and CDR2 is SVGAGI in the germline V gene (reference sequence). CDR3 sequence reads: CASSYPPQRGSPGELFF.

This chain uses TRBV12-3 or TRBV12-4 with TRBJ1-1; TCRdb designates TRBD1, a call that cannot be tested without DNA. The CDR3 consists of 15 residues. CDR3 protein: CASSAGGATHPEAFF.

The chain employs TRBV5-1 and TRBJ2-3; TCRdb reports TRBD2, a call that lacks DNA to check it against. The germline gives CDR1 SGHRS, CDR2 YFSETQ. The CDR3 is 16 amino acids. CDR3 residues: CASSPSGRALSDTQYF.

J is TRBJ2-7 and V is TRBV7-6; the D gene TCRdb calls, TRBD1, cannot be checked with no DNA. Germline V gives CDR1 SGHVS, CDR2 FNYEAQ. CDR3 length: 14 amino acids. CDR3 in amino acids: CASSTGQGINEQYF.

The chain links TRBV15 to TRBJ2-7; TCRdb's D call, TRBD1, is unchecked because there is no DNA. Germline assignment: CDR1 LNHNV and CDR2 YYDKDF (reference sequence). This CDR3 region has 14 residues. This chain's CDR3 is CATSRGRDVHEQYF.

The chain combines TRBV11-2 with TRBJ1-1; the D gene TCRdb calls, TRBD1, cannot be checked with no DNA. Germline V CDR1 and CDR2: SGHAT, FQNNGV. The CDR3 contains 13 residues. The CDR3: CASSLGTQVQAFF.

This chain uses TRBV12-3 or TRBV12-4 with TRBJ1-5; the TRBD1 assignment by TCRdb is unverifiable without DNA. The CDR3 spans 14 residues. CDR3 sequence reads: CASSPTGGRQPQHF.

V usage is TRBV12-3 or TRBV12-4 and J usage is TRBJ2-5; checking the TCRdb D call of TRBD1 is not possible without DNA. The CDR3 spans 13 residues. This CDR3 reads CASSLFRVETQYF.

This rearrangement joins TRBV7-2 to TRBJ2-3; as DNA is missing, the TRBD1 call by TCRdb cannot be tested. The CDR3 is 16 residues long. Germline V lookup: CDR1 SGHTA, CDR2 FQGNSA. CDR3 region: CASSPQGFSVLNTQYF.

The J gene is TRBJ2-1, the V gene TRBV5-1; the TCRdb D gene call, TRBD1, has no DNA to confirm it. CDR1 and CDR2 from the germline V gene are SGHRS and YFSETQ. This CDR3 is built from 12 residues. The CDR3 protein is CASSWIGAEQFF.

This chain connects TRBV27 to TRBJ1-4; TCRdb's D gene call, TRBD1, goes unchecked for lack of DNA. CDR1 MNHEY and CDR2 SMNVEV come from the germline V gene (reference sequence). The CDR3 loop spans 17 amino acids. The CDR3 spells CASSEGQGVSSNEKLFF.

This chain connects TRBV28 to TRBJ2-7; the D call of TRBD1 rests on TCRdb alone, since no DNA is present to check it. The CDR3 length is 14 residues. Germline V gene data show CDR1 as MDHEN and CDR2 as SYDVKM. CDR3 region: CASSLRGQGHEQYF.

The V call is TRBV4-3, the J call TRBJ2-1; TCRdb's D call of TRBD1 is untestable without DNA. The CDR3 extends over 15 amino acids. Germline V lookup: CDR1 LGHNA, CDR2 YSLEER. CDR3 region: CASSQGTGGSNEQFF.

The chain employs TRBV9 and TRBJ2-3. CDR3 size: 15 residues. The germline V gene encodes CDR1 SGDLS and CDR2 YYNGEE. This CDR3 is CASSESGTSSDTQYF.

The rearrangement links TRBV7-9 to TRBJ2-2. The CDR3 covers 15 residues. Germline-derived CDR1 and CDR2 are SEHNR and FQNEAQ (reference sequence). The CDR3 is CASSLVESNTGELFF.

The V call is TRBV12-3 or TRBV12-4, the J call TRBJ1-5. The CDR3 spans 12 residues. The CDR3 spells CASSRGGQPQHF.